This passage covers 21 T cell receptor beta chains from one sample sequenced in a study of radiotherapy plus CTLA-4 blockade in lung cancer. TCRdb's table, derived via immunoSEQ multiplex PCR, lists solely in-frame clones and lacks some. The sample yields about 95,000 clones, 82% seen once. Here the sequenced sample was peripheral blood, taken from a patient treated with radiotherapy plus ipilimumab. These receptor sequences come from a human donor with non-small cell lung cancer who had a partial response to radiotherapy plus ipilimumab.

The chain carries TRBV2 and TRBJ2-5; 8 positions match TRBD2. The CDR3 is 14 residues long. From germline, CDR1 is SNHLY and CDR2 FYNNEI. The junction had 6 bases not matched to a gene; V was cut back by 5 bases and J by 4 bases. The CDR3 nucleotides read TGTGCCAGCAGTCAGCGGGAGCGGCGAGAGACCCAGTACTTC. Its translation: CASSQRERRETQYF.

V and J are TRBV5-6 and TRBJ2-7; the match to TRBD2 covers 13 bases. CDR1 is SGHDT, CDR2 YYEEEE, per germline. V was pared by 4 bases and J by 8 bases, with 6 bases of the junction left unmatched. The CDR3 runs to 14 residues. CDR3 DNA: TGTGCCAGCAGCCCGGGACTAGCGGGAAATAAGCAGTACTTC. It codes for CASSPGLAGNKQYF.

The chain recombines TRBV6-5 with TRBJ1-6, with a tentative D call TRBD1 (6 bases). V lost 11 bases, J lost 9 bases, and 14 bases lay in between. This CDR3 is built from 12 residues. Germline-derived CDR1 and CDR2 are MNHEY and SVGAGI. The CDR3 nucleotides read TGTGCCGCTCGGGGGGCTTCTTCACCCCTCCACTTT. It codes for CAARGASSPLHF.

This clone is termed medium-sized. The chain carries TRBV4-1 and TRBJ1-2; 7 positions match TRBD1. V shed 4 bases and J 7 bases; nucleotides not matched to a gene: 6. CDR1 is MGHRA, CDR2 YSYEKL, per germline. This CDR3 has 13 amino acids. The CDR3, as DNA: TGCGCCAGCAGCCCAGTCGCAGGGGGTGGCTACACCTTC. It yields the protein CASSPVAGGGYTF.

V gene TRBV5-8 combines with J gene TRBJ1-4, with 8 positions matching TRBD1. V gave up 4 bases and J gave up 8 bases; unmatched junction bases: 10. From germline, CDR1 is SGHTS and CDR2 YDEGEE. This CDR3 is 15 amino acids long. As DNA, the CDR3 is TGTGCCAGCAGCCCGGAGGCAGGGGGCGACGAAAAACTGTTTTTT. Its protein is CASSPEAGGDEKLFF.

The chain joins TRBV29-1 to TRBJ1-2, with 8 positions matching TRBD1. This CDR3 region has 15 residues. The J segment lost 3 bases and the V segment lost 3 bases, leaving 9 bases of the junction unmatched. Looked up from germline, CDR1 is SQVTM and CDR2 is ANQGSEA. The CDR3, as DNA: TGCAGCGTTGAGGACAGGACAGGGTTCTACTATGGCTACACCTTC. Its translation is CSVEDRTGFYYGYTF.

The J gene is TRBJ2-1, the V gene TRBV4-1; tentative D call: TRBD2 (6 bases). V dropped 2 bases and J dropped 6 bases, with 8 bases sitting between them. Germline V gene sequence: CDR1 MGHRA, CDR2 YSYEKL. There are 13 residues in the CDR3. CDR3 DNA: TGCGCCAGCAGCCAACGGACTATCAATGAGCAGTTCTTC. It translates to CASSQRTINEQFF.

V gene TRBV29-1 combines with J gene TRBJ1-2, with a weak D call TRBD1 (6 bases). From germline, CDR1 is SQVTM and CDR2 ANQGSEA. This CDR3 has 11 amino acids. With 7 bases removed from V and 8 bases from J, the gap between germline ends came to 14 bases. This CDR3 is CSGGDQGGYTF. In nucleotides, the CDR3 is TGCAGCGGTGGGGACCAGGGGGGCTACACCTTC.

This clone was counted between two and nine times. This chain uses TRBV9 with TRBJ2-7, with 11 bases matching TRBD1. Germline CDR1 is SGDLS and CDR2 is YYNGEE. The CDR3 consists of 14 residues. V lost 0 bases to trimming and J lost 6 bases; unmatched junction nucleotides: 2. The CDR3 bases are TGTGCCAGCAGCGTAGACGGACAGGGGGCCGAGCAGTACTTC. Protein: CASSVDGQGAEQYF.

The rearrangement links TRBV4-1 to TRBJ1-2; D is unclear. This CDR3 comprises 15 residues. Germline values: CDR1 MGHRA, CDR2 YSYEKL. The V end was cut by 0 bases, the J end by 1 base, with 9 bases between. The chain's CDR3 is CASSQDRTNNYGYTF. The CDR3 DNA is TGCGCCAGCAGCCAAGATCGGACTAATAACTATGGCTACACCTTC.

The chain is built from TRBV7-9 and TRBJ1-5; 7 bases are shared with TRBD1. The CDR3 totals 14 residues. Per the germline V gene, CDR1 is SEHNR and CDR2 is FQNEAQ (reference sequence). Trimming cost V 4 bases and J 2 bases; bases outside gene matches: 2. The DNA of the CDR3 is TGTGCCAGCAGCTCTGGACAGGGCAATCAGCCCCAGCATTTT. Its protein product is CASSSGQGNQPQHF.

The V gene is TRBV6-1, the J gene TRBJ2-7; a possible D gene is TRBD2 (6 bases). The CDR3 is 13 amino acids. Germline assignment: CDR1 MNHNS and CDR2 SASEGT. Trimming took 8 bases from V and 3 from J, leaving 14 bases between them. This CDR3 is CASWGRTSYEQYF. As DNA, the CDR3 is TGTGCCAGCTGGGGGAGGACCAGCTACGAGCAGTACTTC.

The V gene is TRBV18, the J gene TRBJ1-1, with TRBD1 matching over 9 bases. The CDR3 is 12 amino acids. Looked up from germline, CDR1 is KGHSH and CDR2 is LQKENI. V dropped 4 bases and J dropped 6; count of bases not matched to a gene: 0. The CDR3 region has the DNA TGTGCCAGCTCACGACAGGGGGCTGAAGCTTTCTTT. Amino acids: CASSRQGAEAFF.

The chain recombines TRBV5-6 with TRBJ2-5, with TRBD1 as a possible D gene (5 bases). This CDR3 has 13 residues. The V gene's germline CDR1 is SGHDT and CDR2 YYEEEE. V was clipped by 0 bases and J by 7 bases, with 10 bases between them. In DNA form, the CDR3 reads TGTGCCAGCAGCTTGGAATCTAGGGGGACCCAGTACTTC. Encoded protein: CASSLESRGTQYF.

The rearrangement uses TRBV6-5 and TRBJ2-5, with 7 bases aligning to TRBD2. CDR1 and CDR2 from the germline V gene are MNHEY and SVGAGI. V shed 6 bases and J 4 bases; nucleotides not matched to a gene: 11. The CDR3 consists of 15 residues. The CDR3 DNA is TGTGCCAGCAGCCTCGCGGGAGAAGGTTCAGAGACCCAGTACTTC. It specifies CASSLAGEGSETQYF.

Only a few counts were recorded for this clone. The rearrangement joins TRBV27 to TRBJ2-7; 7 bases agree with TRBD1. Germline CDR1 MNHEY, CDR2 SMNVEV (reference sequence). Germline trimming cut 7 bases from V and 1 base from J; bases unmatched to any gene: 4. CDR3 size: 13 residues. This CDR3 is CASTMGQSYEQYF. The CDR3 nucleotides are TGTGCCAGCACCATGGGACAGTCCTACGAGCAGTACTTC.

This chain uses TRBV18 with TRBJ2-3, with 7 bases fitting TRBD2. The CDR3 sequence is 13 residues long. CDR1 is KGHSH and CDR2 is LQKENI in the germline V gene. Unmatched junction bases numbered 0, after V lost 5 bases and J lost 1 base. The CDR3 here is CASSAGGTDTQYF. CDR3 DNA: TGTGCCAGCTCAGCGGGGGGCACAGATACGCAGTATTTT.

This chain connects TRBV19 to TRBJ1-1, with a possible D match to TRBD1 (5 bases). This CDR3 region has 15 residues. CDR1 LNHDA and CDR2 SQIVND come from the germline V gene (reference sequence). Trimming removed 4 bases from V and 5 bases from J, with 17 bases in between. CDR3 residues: CASSTPRGLRTEAFF. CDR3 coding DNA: TGTGCCAGTAGTACTCCCCGGGGGTTAAGAACTGAAGCTTTCTTT.

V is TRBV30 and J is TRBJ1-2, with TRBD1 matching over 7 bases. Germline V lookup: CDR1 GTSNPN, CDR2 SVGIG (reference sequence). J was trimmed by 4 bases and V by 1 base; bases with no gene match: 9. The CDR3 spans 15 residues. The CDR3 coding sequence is TGTGCCTGGAGTGGGGGGACAGCCGAGGCCTATGGCTACACCTTC. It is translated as CAWSGGTAEAYGYTF.

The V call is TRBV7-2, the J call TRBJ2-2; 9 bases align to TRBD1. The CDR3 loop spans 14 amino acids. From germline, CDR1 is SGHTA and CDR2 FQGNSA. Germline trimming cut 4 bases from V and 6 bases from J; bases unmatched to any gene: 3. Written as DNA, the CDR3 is TGTGCCAGCAGCTCCCGGACAGGGGCCGGGGAGCTGTTTTTT. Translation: CASSSRTGAGELFF.

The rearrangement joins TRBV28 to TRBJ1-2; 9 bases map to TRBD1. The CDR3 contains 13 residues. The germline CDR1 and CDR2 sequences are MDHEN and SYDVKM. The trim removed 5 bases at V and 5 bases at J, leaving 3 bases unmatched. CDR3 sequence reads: CASSRTGVYGYTF. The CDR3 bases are TGTGCCAGCAGTCGGACAGGGGTATATGGCTACACCTTC.